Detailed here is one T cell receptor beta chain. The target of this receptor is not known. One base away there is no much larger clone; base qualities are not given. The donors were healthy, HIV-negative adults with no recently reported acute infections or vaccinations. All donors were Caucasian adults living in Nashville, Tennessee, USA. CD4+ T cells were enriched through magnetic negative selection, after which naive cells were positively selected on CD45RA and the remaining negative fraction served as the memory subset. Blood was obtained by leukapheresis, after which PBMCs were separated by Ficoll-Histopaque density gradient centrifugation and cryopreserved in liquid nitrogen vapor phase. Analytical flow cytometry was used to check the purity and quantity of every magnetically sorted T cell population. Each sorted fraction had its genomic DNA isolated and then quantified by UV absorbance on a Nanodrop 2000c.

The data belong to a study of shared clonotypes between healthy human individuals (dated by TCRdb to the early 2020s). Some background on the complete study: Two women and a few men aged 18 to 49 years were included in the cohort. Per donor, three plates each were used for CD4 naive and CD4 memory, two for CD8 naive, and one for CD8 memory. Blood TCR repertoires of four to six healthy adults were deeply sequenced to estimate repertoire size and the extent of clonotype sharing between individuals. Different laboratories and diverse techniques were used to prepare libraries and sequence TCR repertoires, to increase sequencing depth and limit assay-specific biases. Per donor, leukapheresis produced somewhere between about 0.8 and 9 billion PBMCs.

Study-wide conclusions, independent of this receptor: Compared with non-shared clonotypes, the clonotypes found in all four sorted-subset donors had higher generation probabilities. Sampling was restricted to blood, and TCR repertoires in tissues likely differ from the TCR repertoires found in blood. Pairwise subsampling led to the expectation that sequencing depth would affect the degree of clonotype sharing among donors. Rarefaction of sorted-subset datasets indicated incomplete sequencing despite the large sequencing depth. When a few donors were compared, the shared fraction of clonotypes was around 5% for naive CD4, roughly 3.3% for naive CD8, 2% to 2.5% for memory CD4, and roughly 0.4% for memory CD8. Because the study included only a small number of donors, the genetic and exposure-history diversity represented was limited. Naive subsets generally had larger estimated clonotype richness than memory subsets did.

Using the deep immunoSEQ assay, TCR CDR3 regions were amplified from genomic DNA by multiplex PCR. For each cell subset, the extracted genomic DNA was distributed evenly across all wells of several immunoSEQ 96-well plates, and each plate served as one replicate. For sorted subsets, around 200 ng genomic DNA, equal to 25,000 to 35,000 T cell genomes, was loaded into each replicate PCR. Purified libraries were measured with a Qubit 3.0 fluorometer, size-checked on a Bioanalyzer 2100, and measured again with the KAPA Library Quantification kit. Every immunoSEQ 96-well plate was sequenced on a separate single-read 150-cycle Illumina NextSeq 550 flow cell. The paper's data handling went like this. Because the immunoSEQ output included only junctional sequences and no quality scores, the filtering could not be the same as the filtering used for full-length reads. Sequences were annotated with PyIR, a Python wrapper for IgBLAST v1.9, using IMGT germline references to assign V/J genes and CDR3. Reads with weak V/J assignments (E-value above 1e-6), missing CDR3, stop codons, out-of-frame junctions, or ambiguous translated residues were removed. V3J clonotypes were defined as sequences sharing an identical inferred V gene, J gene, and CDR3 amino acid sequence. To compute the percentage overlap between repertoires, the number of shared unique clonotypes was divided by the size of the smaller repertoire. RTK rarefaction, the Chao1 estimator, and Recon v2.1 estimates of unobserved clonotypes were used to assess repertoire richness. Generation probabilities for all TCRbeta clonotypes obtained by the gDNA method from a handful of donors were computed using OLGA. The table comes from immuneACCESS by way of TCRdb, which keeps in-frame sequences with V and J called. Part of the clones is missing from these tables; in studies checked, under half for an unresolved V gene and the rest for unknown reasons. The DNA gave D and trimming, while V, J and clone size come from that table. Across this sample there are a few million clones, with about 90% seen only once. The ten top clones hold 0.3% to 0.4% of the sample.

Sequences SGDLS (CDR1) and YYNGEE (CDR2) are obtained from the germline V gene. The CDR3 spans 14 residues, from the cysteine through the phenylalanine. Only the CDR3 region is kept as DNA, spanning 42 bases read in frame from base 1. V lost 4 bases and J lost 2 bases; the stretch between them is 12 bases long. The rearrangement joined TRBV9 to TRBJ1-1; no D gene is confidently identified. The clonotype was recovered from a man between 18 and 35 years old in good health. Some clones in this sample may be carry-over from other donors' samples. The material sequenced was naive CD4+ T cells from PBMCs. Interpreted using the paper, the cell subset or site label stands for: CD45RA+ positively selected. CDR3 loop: CASSPSGSNTEAFF. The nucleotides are TGTGCCAGCAGCCCTTCGGGCAGTAACACTGAAGCTTTCTTT.